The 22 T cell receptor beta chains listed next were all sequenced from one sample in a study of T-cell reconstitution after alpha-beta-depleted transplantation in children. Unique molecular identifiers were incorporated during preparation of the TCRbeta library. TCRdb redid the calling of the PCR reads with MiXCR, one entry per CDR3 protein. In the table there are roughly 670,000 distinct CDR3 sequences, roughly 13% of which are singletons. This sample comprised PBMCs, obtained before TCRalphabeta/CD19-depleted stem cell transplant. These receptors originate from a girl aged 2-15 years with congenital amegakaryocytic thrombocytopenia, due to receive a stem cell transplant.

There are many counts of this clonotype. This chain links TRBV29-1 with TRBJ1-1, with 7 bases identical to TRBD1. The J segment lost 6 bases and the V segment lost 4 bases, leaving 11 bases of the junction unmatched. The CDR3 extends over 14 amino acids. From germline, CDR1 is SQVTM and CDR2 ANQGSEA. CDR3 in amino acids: CSVARGGVGAEAFF. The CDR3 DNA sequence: TGCAGCGTTGCGCGAGGGGGCGTCGGCGCTGAAGCTTTCTTT.

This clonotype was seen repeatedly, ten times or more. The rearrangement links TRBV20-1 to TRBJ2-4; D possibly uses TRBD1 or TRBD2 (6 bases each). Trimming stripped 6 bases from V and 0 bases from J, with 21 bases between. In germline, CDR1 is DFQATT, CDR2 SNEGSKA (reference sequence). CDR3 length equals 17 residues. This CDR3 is CSAQPPGEALAKNIQYF. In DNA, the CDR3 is TGCAGTGCACAGCCCCCAGGGGAGGCCCTAGCCAAAAACATTCAGTACTTC.

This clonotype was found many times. The CDR3 loop reads CAIRAATYNEQFF. In DNA, the CDR3 is TGTGCCATCCGGGCGGCTACCTACAATGAGCAGTTCTTC. The chain joins TRBV10-3 to TRBJ2-1, with D unresolved. CDR3 length equals 13 residues. Looked up from germline, CDR1 is ENHRY and CDR2 is SYGVKD. With 8 bases removed from V and 2 bases from J, the gap between germline ends came to 10 bases.

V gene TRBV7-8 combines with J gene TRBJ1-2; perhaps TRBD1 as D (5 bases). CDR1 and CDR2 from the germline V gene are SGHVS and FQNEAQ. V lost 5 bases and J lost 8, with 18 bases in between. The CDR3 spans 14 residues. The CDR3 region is CASSLTGGVGGYTF. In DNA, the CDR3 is TGTGCCAGCAGCCTTACCGGAGGGGTCGGCGGCTACACCTTC.

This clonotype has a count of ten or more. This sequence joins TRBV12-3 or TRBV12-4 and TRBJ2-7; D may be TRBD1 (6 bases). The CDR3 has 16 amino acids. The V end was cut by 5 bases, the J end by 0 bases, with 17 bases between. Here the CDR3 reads CASSPWARTVSYEQYF. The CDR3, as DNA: TGTGCCAGCAGTCCCTGGGCTCGGACAGTCTCCTACGAGCAGTACTTC.

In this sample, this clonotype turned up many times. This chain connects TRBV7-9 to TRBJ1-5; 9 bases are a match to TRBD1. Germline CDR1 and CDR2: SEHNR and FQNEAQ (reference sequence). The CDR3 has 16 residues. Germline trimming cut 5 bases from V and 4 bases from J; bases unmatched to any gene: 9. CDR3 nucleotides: TGTGCCAGCAGCCATCCGAGACAGGGGGGTAATCAGCCCCAGCATTTT. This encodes CASSHPRQGGNQPQHF.

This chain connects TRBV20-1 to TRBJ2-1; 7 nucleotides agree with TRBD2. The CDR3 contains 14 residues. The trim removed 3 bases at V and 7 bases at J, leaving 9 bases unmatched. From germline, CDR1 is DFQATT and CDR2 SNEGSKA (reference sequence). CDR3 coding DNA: TGCAGTGCTAGTGCGATAGCGGGCCTGAATGAGCAGTTCTTC. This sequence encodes CSASAIAGLNEQFF.

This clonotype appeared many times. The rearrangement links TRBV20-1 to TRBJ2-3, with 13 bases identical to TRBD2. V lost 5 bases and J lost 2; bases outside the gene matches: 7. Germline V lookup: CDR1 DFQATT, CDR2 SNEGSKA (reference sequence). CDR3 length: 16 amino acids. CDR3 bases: TGCAGTGCTTATCTACTAGCGGGAGGGATCACAGATACGCAGTATTTT. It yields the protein CSAYLLAGGITDTQYF.

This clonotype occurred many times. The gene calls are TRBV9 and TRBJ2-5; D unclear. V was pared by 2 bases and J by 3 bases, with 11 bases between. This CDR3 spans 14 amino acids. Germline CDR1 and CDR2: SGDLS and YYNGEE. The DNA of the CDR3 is TGTGCCAGCAGCGTCGACGTAGTCAAAGAGACCCAGTACTTC. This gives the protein CASSVDVVKETQYF.

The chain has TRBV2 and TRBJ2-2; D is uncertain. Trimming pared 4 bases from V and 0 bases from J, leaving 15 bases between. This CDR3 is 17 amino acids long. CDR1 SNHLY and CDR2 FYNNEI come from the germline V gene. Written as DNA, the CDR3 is TGTGCCAGCAGTGCAAGGGATGCCTCCCCGAACACCGGGGAGCTGTTTTTT. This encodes CASSARDASPNTGELFF. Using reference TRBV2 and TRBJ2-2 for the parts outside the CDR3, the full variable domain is EPEVTQTPSHQVTQMGQEVILRCVPISNHLYFYWYRQILGQKVEFLVSFYNNEISEKSEIFDDQFSVERPDGSNFTLKIRSTKLEDSAMYFCASSARDASPNTGELFFGEGSRLTVL.

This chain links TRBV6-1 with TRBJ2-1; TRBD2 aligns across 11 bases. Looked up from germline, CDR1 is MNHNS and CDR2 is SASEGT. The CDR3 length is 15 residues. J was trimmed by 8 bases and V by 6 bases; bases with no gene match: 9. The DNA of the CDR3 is TGTGCCAGCAGCCAAACTAGCGGGAGTCGGGATGAGCAGTTCTTC. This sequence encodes CASSQTSGSRDEQFF.

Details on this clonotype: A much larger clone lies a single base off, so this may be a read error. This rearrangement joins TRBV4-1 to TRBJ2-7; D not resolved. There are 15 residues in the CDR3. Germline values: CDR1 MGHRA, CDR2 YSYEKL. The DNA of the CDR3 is TGCGCCAACAGCCAAGATCCGCTGAGCTCCTACGAGCAGTACTTC. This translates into CANSQDPLSSYEQYF.

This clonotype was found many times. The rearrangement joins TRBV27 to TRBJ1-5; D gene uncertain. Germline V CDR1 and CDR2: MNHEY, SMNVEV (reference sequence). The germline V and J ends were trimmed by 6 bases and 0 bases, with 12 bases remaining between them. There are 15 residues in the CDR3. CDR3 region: CASRRYAASNQPQHF. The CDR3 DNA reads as TGTGCCAGCAGGCGGTACGCGGCTAGCAATCAGCCCCAGCATTTT.

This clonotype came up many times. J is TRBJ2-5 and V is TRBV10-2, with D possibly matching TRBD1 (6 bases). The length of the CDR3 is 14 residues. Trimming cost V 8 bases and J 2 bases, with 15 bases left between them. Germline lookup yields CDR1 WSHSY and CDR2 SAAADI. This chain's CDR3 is CASSTSRGQETQYF. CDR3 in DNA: TGCGCCAGCTCAACCTCCAGGGGACAAGAGACCCAGTACTTC.

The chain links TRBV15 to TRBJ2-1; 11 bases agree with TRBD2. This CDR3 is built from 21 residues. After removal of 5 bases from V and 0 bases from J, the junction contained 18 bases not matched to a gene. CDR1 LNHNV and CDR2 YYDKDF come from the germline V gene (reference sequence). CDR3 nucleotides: TGTGCCACCAGCTCGAAAGGGGGGAAAACGACTAGCGGGACCTCCTACAATGAGCAGTTCTTC. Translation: CATSSKGGKTTSGTSYNEQFF.

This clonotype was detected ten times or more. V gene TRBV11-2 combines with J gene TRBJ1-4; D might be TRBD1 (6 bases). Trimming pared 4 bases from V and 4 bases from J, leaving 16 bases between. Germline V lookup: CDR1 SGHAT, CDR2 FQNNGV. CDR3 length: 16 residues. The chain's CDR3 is CASSSRGQWGNEKLFF. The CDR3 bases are TGTGCCAGCAGCTCTCGCGGACAGTGGGGTAATGAAAAACTGTTTTTT.

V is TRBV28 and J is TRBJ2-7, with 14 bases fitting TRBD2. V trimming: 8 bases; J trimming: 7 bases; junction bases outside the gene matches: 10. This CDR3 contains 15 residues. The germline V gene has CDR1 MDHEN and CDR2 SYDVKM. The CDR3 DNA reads TGTGCCAGCGAACGACTAGCGGGAGGGCCGGAAGAGCAGTACTTC. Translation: CASERLAGGPEEQYF.

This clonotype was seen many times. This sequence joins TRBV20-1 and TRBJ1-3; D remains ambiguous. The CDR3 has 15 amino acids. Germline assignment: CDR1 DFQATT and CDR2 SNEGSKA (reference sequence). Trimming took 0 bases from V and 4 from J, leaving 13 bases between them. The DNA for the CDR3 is TGCAGTGCTAGAGATCCCCTGCTAGCCGGAAACACCATATATTTT. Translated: CSARDPLLAGNTIYF.

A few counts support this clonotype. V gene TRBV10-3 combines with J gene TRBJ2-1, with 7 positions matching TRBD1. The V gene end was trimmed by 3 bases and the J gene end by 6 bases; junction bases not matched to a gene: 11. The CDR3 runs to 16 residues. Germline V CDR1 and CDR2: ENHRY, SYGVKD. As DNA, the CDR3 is TGTGCCATCAGTGATGGTACCCACGCAGGGGGCAATGAGCAGTTCTTC. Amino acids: CAISDGTHAGGNEQFF.

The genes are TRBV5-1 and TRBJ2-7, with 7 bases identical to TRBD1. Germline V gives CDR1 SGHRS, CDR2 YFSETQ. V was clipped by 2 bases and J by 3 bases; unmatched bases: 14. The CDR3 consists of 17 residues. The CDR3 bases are TGCGCCAGCAGCTTCAGGGACAGCTCCGAATTCTTCTACGAGCAGTACTTC. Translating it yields CASSFRDSSEFFYEQYF.

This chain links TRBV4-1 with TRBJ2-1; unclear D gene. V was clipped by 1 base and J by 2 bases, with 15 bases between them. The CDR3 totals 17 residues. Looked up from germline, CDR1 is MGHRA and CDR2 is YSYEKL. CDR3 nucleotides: TGCGCCAGCAGCCAAGGAGTGGGAACATCGACCTACAATGAGCAGTTCTTC. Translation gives CASSQGVGTSTYNEQFF.

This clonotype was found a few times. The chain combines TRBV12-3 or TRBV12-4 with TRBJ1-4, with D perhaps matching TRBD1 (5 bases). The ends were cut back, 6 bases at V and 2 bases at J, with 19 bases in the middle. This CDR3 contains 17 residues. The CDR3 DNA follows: TGTGCCAGCAGCCGCCCCCGGGGGGGGAGGACTAATGAAAAACTGTTTTTT. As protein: CASSRPRGGRTNEKLFF.